The 5 T cell receptor beta chains given below trace back to one sample, sequenced in a study of blood T cell repertoires in COVID-19. The protocol was immunoSEQ multiplex PCR, while the TCRdb copy is restricted to in-frame clones and leaves out a portion. The sample holds over 200,000 clones, about 88% seen once. The sequenced sample consisted of peripheral blood. Receptors originate from a man aged 60-69 years who had recovered from COVID-19.

The genes are TRBV15 and TRBJ2-5, with 7 bases aligning to TRBD1. This CDR3 contains 15 residues. CDR1 LNHNV and CDR2 YYDKDF come from the germline V gene (reference sequence). The trim removed 0 bases at V and 4 bases at J, leaving 5 bases unmatched. CDR3 DNA: TGTGCCACCAGCAGAGATGTCGACAGGGCAGAGACCCAGTACTTC. This sequence encodes CATSRDVDRAETQYF. Full variable domain (missing parts from reference TRBV15 and TRBJ2-5): DAMVIQNPRYQVTQFGKPVTLSCSQTLNHNVMYWYQQKSSQAPKLLFHYYDKDFNNEADTPDNFQSRRPNTSFCFLDIRSPGLGDTAMYLCATSRDVDRAETQYFGPGTRLLVL.

This chain uses TRBV7-3 with TRBJ2-3, with 7 bases that match TRBD1. Germline trimming cut 5 bases from V and 2 bases from J; bases unmatched to any gene: 7. The CDR3 contains 15 residues. Germline CDR1 SGHTA, CDR2 FQGTGA. The DNA of the CDR3 is TGTGCCAGCAGCAGGGACAGACCACACACAGATACGCAGTATTTT. Protein sequence: CASSRDRPHTDTQYF.

The genes are TRBV7-3 and TRBJ2-5, with D possibly TRBD2 on 5 matching bases. With 5 bases removed from V and 5 bases from J, the gap between germline ends came to 12 bases. This CDR3 is built from 13 residues. Germline CDR1 is SGHTA and CDR2 is FQGTGA. CDR3 amino acids: CASSRTSTETQYF. The CDR3, as DNA: TGTGCCAGCAGCCGAACTAGTACGGAGACCCAGTACTTC.

This clone was detected only once. This chain joins TRBV7-3 and TRBJ2-3, with 9 nucleotides matching TRBD2. V shed 6 bases, J shed 1 base, and the junction held 5 bases outside the gene matches. Germline V gene data show CDR1 as SGHTA and CDR2 as FQGTGA. This CDR3 spans 15 amino acids. The CDR3, as DNA: TGTGCCAGCAGTACCCGACTAGCGGGCACAGATACGCAGTATTTT. Residues: CASSTRLAGTDTQYF.

The chain uses TRBV7-9 and TRBJ1-2; no clear D. V gave up 5 bases and J gave up 0 bases, with 10 bases separating them. CDR1 is SEHNR, CDR2 FQNEAQ, per germline (reference sequence). The CDR3 extends over 14 amino acids. CDR3 bases: TGTGCCAGCAGCGCTGAGGTTCCTAACTATGGCTACACCTTC. The encoded protein is CASSAEVPNYGYTF.